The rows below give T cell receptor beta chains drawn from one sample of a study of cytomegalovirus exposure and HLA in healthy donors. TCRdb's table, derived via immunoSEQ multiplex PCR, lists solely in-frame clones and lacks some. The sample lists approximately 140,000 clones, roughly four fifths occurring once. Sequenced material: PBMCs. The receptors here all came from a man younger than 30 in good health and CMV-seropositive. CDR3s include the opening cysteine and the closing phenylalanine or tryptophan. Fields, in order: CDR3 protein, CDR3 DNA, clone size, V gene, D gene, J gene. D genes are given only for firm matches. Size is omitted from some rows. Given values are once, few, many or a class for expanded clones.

CAARPSGGGAEAFF	TGTGCCGCCAGACCGAGCGGGGGCGGAGCTGAAGCTTTCTTT	-	TRBV19	-	TRBJ1-1
CASSLYNQPQHF	TGTGCCAGCAGCCTATACAATCAGCCCCAGCATTTT	-	TRBV6-6	-	TRBJ1-5
CASTINTGGSTEAFF	TGTGCCAGCACCATAAATACAGGGGGCAGCACTGAAGCTTTCTTT	-	TRBV28	TRBD1	TRBJ1-1
CASSPGTGRSDTQYF	TGCGCCAGCAGCCCAGGGACAGGGAGGTCTGATACGCAGTATTTT	-	TRBV5-1	TRBD1	TRBJ2-3
CASSARLAGYYEQYF	TGTGCCAGCAGTGCTAGACTAGCGGGATACTACGAGCAGTACTTC	-	TRBV27	TRBD2	TRBJ2-7
CASSAPGQPYEQYF	TGTGCCAGCAGTGCCCCCGGACAGCCCTACGAGCAGTACTTC	-	TRBV6-1	-	TRBJ2-7
CAISDGTPPYEQYF	TGTGCCATCAGTGACGGGACTCCACCCTACGAGCAGTACTTC	-	TRBV10-3	-	TRBJ2-7
CASSPATGGNEKLFF	TGCGCCAGCAGCCCGGCAACAGGGGGAAACGAAAAACTGTTTTTT	-	TRBV5-1	TRBD1	TRBJ1-4
CASSEAGMLSDRPEGYTF	TGTGCCAGCAGTGAAGCGGGTATGTTATCGGACAGGCCGGAGGGCTACACCTTC	-	TRBV2	TRBD1	TRBJ1-2
CASSPRDRVNYGYTF	TGTGCCAGCAGTCCACGGGACAGGGTAAACTATGGCTACACCTTC	-	TRBV28	TRBD1	TRBJ1-2
CASSWEDREEGGYTF	TGTGCCAGCAGCTGGGAGGACAGGGAGGAGGGTGGCTACACCTTC	-	TRBV13	TRBD1	TRBJ1-2
CASSLPPTQYF	TGTGCCAGCAGTCTCCCCCCGACCCAGTACTTC	-	TRBV28	-	TRBJ2-5
CASSVDRATIYF	TGTGCCAGCAGTGTCGACAGGGCCACCATATATTTT	-	TRBV2	TRBD1	TRBJ1-3
CASSTQHNTEAFF	TGTGCCAGCAGCACGCAACATAACACTGAAGCTTTCTTT	few	TRBV5-5	-	TRBJ1-1
CASSERTDQPQHF	TGCGCCAGCAGTGAGAGGACTGATCAGCCCCAGCATTTT	-	TRBV10-1	-	TRBJ1-5
CASSYSGVSNQPQHF	TGTGCCAGCAGTTACTCGGGAGTGAGCAATCAGCCCCAGCATTTT	-	TRBV6-6	-	TRBJ1-5
CASSLTGGRDTQYF	TGTGCCAGCAGCCTGACAGGGGGAAGAGATACGCAGTATTTT	-	TRBV13	TRBD1	TRBJ2-3
CASSTTAAGDADTQYF	TGTGCCAGCAGTACGACCGCAGCGGGAGACGCAGATACGCAGTATTTT	-	TRBV28	TRBD2	TRBJ2-3
CASSPPGESSRGYTF	TGTGCCAGCAGTCCACCAGGGGAATCGTCTCGTGGCTACACCTTC	-	TRBV28	-	TRBJ1-2
CASSFGTGVPGELFF	TGTGCCAGCAGCTTCGGGACAGGGGTGCCCGGGGAGCTGTTTTTT	-	TRBV5-6	TRBD1	TRBJ2-2
CASSLHRDRGPNQPQHF	TGTGCCAGCAGCTTGCATAGAGACAGGGGGCCAAATCAGCCCCAGCATTTT	-	TRBV5-6	TRBD1	TRBJ1-5
CATSRVPGGRNEQFF	TGTGCCACCAGCAGAGTGCCGGGAGGGCGCAATGAGCAGTTCTTC	-	TRBV15	TRBD2	TRBJ2-1
CASSHSADTQYF	TGTGCCAGCAGCCACTCGGCAGATACGCAGTATTTT	-	TRBV5-4	-	TRBJ2-3
CASSYSRQGNYEQYF	TGTGCCAGCAGTTACTCCCGCCAGGGGAATTACGAGCAGTACTTC	-	TRBV6-5	-	TRBJ2-7
CASRLTVRTQYF	TGTGCCAGCAGGTTGACAGTGAGGACGCAGTATTTT	once	TRBV2	-	TRBJ2-3
CASSQGRGDRANYGYTF	TGCGCCAGCAGCCAAGGTCGAGGGGACAGGGCTAACTATGGCTACACCTTC	-	TRBV4-1	TRBD1	TRBJ1-2
CASSATGTSGYEQYF	TGTGCCAGCAGCGCAACGGGGACTAGCGGATACGAGCAGTACTTC	few	TRBV9	TRBD2	TRBJ2-7
CASSFLQGSGNTIYF	TGTGCCAGTAGTTTTTTACAGGGTTCTGGAAACACCATATATTTT	-	TRBV19	-	TRBJ1-3
CASIDGQGLYEQYF	TGCGCCAGCATCGACGGACAGGGGCTGTACGAGCAGTACTTC	-	TRBV10-2	TRBD1	TRBJ2-7
CASSLGTGYTEAFF	TGTGCCAGCAGTTTAGGGACAGGGTACACTGAAGCTTTCTTT	-	TRBV28	TRBD1	TRBJ1-1
CSSKAGNAEAFF	TGCAGCTCCAAGGCAGGGAACGCTGAAGCTTTCTTT	few	TRBV29-1	-	TRBJ1-1
CAWSGAWTSLVPYEQYF	TGTGCCTGGAGTGGGGCCTGGACTTCCCTAGTCCCCTACGAGCAGTACTTC	-	TRBV30	-	TRBJ2-7
CASSIRTGGDQPQHF	TGTGCCAGTAGTATTCGGACAGGGGGCGATCAGCCCCAGCATTTT	-	TRBV19	TRBD1	TRBJ1-5
CASSSSGGAFF	TGTGCCAGCAGCTCCTCAGGGGGTGCTTTCTTT	-	TRBV6-4	TRBD1	TRBJ1-1
CASGVGGRWHEQYF	TGTGCCAGCGGGGTAGGCGGGAGATGGCACGAGCAGTACTTC	-	TRBV5-6	TRBD2	TRBJ2-7
CASSLTGLQPQHF	TGTGCCAGCAGTCTAACAGGGCTCCAGCCCCAGCATTTT	few	TRBV2	-	TRBJ1-5
CASSTEQGTEAFF	TGTGCCAGCAGCACAGAACAGGGCACTGAAGCTTTCTTT	once	TRBV7-9	-	TRBJ1-1
CSVEVGLALDTQYF	TGCAGCGTTGAAGTGGGACTAGCGCTAGATACGCAGTATTTT	-	TRBV29-1	TRBD2	TRBJ2-3
CASSSRDYPYNEQFF	TGTGCCAGCAGTTCCAGGGACTACCCCTACAATGAGCAGTTCTTC	-	TRBV2	TRBD2	TRBJ2-1
CASSQYDRGGRRHNEQFF	TGTGCCAGCAGCCAATATGACAGAGGAGGGAGAAGGCACAATGAGCAGTTCTTC	-	TRBV4-2	-	TRBJ2-1
CASSEGLQPGTQYF	TGTGCCAGCAGTGAGGGACTGCAACCGGGTACGCAGTATTTT	few	TRBV6-1	-	TRBJ2-3
CASSSSGLLGYTF	TGTGCCAGCAGCTCTAGCGGGTTACTGGGCTACACCTTC	-	TRBV6-5	-	TRBJ1-2
CASSLDRWGRLSDEQYF	TGTGCCAGCAGCTTAGATCGGTGGGGCCGTCTCTCAGACGAGCAGTACTTC	-	TRBV11-2	-	TRBJ2-7
CAISERTSLGPDTQYF	TGTGCCATCAGTGAGCGGACTAGCCTCGGCCCAGATACGCAGTATTTT	-	TRBV10-3	TRBD2	TRBJ2-3
CASSFLDRDETQYF	TGTGCCAGCAGCTTTCTGGACAGGGATGAGACCCAGTACTTC	once	TRBV11-2	TRBD1	TRBJ2-5
CASRPIDRDGYTF	TGTGCCAGCAGGCCAATAGACAGGGATGGCTACACCTTC	-	TRBV9	TRBD1	TRBJ1-2
CASSIRNRGNYGYTF	TGTGCCAGTAGTATAAGGAACAGGGGTAACTATGGCTACACCTTC	-	TRBV19	TRBD1	TRBJ1-2
CASSLRGLGTDTQYF	TGTGCCAGCAGTTTAAGGGGACTGGGCACAGATACGCAGTATTTT	-	TRBV27	-	TRBJ2-3
CASSQAWGRQGHNEQFF	TGTGCCAGCAGTCAAGCATGGGGCAGACAGGGCCACAATGAGCAGTTCTTC	-	TRBV6-1	TRBD1	TRBJ2-1
CASSLAGAGDTQYF	TGCGCCAGCAGCTTGGCAGGGGCAGGAGATACGCAGTATTTT	-	TRBV5-1	-	TRBJ2-3
CASSLTPGQGNTGELFF	TGTGCCAGCAGCTTAACACCGGGACAGGGGAACACCGGGGAGCTGTTTTTT	-	TRBV7-9	TRBD1	TRBJ2-2
CASSLAGVQETQYF	TGTGCCAGCAGCTTAGCCGGGGTCCAAGAGACCCAGTACTTC	-	TRBV7-2	-	TRBJ2-5
CASRDRGNTEAFF	TGCGCCAGTCGGGACAGGGGAAACACTGAAGCTTTCTTT	-	TRBV5-1	TRBD1	TRBJ1-1
CASRHRGANQPQHF	TGTGCCAGCAGGCACAGGGGAGCCAATCAGCCCCAGCATTTT	-	TRBV6-5	TRBD1	TRBJ1-5
CASSGLNEKLFF	TGTGCCAGCAGCGGACTGAATGAAAAACTGTTTTTT	-	TRBV13	-	TRBJ1-4
CASSRLELNYGYTF	TGTGCCAGCAGTCGACTCGAACTGAACTATGGCTACACCTTC	-	TRBV28	-	TRBJ1-2